A single sample is the source of the 15 T cell receptor beta chains below, sequenced in a study of T cells in tumors after PD-1 blockade. Clones were sequenced by immunoSEQ multiplex PCR, and TCRdb holds only the in-frame ones, with some missing. Found here are fewer than 40,000 clones, 70% to 75% of them singletons; the top ten hold approximately 40%. Sequenced material: PBMCs, taken after anti-PD-1 treatment. Receptors were obtained from a human donor with basal cell carcinoma.

The chain links TRBV15 to TRBJ1-3; possible D gene TRBD1, 6 bases. The CDR3 is 15 amino acids. V lost 1 base and J lost 0, with 7 bases in between. Looked up from germline, CDR1 is LNHNV and CDR2 is YYDKDF (reference sequence). This CDR3 is CATSRGQASGNTIYF. CDR3 nucleotide sequence: TGTGCCACCAGCAGAGGACAGGCCTCTGGAAACACCATATATTTT.

V and J are TRBV5-4 and TRBJ2-2; 11 nucleotides align to TRBD2. CDR3 length equals 17 residues. Trimming at V came to 4 bases and at J to 3 bases, leaving 8 bases not matched to a gene. Germline lookup yields CDR1 SGHNT and CDR2 YYREEE (reference sequence). Here the CDR3 DNA reads TGTGCCAGCAGCCCCTCCCGACTAGCGGGGTACACCGGGGAGCTGTTTTTT. Translation: CASSPSRLAGYTGELFF. The variable domain in full, completed from reference TRBV5-4 and TRBJ2-2, reads ETGVTQSPTHLIKTRGQQVTLRCSSQSGHNTVSWYQQALGQGPQFIFQYYREEENGRGNFPPRFSGLQFPNYSSELNVNALELDDSALYLCASSPSRLAGYTGELFFGEGSRLTVL.

This clone was counted at least ten times. The V call is TRBV6-1, the J call TRBJ2-1, with D hard to call. Germline CDR1 is MNHNS and CDR2 is SASEGT. V lost 4 bases, J lost 7 bases, and 20 bases lay in between. The CDR3 is 16 amino acids. The CDR3 loop is CASSGLGLAEMNEQFF. The DNA for the CDR3 is TGTGCCAGCAGTGGCCTGGGGTTGGCAGAGATGAATGAGCAGTTCTTC.

The chain couples TRBV5-1 to TRBJ2-3; 13 bases map to TRBD2. The germline CDR1 and CDR2 sequences are SGHRS and YFSETQ. The CDR3 consists of 18 residues. The V and J ends lost 0 bases and 1 base, in that order; junction bases with no gene match: 5. The CDR3 sequence: CASSLGLAGGYRTDTQYF. The CDR3 nucleotides read TGCGCCAGCAGCTTGGGACTAGCGGGGGGCTACCGCACAGATACGCAGTATTTT.

The chain links TRBV3-1 (or the pseudogene TRBV3-2) to TRBJ1-6; a possible D gene is TRBD1 (5 bases). Germline assignment: CDR1 LGHDT and CDR2 YNNKEL (reference sequence). Trimming took off 1 base at V and 7 bases at J, with 14 bases between the two ends. The CDR3 is made up of 16 amino acids. CDR3 in amino acids: CASSQAGQGVNSPLHF. CDR3 nucleotide sequence: TGTGCCAGCAGCCAAGCGGGTCAAGGGGTGAATTCACCCCTCCACTTT.

This clone has just a few counts. V and J are TRBV3-1 (or the pseudogene TRBV3-2) and TRBJ2-3; the D gene is possibly TRBD1 (5 bases). V shed 1 base and J shed 3 bases, with 8 bases lying between them. This CDR3 is built from 14 residues. Germline V CDR1 and CDR2: LGHDT, YNNKEL (reference sequence). The DNA for the CDR3 is TGTGCCAGCAGCCAAGTCCGACAGACAGATACGCAGTATTTT. Protein product: CASSQVRQTDTQYF.

The gene calls are TRBV11-3 and TRBJ2-5; no reliable D call. The CDR3 spans 13 residues. Germline CDR1 SGHNT, CDR2 YENEEA. V lost 0 bases to trimming and J lost 5 bases, with 7 bases between them. The CDR3 region is CASSLDSRETQYF. Here the CDR3 DNA reads TGTGCCAGCAGCTTAGATTCGCGTGAGACCCAGTACTTC. The entire variable domain, with the rest obtained from reference TRBV11-3 and TRBJ2-5, is as follows: EAGVVQSPRYKIIEKKQPVAFWCNPISGHNTLYWYLQNLGQGPELLIRYENEEAVDDSQLPKDRFSAERLKGVDSTLKIQPAELGDSAVYLCASSLDSRETQYFGPGTRLLVL.

V is TRBV4-2 and J is TRBJ2-7; 7 bases match TRBD1. J gave up 3 bases and V 2 bases, and 7 bases lay outside the gene matches. Germline CDR1 is LGHNA and CDR2 is YNFKEQ. CDR3 size: 15 residues. The CDR3 nucleotides are TGTGCCAGCAGCCAACCCGGACAGGCGGTCTACGAGCAGTACTTC. Translating it yields CASSQPGQAVYEQYF.

V and J are TRBV13 and TRBJ2-7, with D perhaps assigned TRBD1 or TRBD2 (6 bases each). CDR1 and CDR2 from the germline V gene are PRHDT and FYEKMQ (reference sequence). With 4 bases removed from V and 5 bases from J, the gap between germline ends came to 18 bases. The CDR3 extends over 15 amino acids. The CDR3 spells CASSSQGGLRNEQYF. The CDR3 DNA is TGTGCCAGCAGCTCCCAAGGGGGGCTGCGGAACGAGCAGTACTTC.

The rearrangement joins TRBV2 to TRBJ2-7, with D possibly called TRBD1 or TRBD2 (5 bases each). Between the trimmed V and J ends, which lost 8 bases and 3 bases, there was a span of 17 bases. The CDR3 runs 14 residues. Germline loops: CDR1 SNHLY, CDR2 FYNNEI. CDR3 region: CASHGGRANYEQYF. In DNA form, the CDR3 reads TGTGCCAGCCATGGAGGCAGGGCCAACTACGAGCAGTACTTC.

This sequence joins TRBV6-5 and TRBJ1-1; tentative D call: TRBD1 (6 bases). Trimming cost V 6 bases and J 0 bases, with 14 bases left between them. CDR1 and CDR2 from the germline V gene are MNHEY and SVGAGI. This CDR3 region has 15 residues. This chain's CDR3 is CASSRTVPLNTEAFF. The CDR3 DNA follows: TGTGCCAGCAGCCGGACAGTTCCTTTGAACACTGAAGCTTTCTTT.

The chain uses TRBV5-1 and TRBJ1-1; D not certain. Germline CDR1 SGHRS, CDR2 YFSETQ. The CDR3 is 14 amino acids. V was cut by 2 bases and J by 2 bases, with 10 bases left in between. As DNA, the CDR3 is TGCGCCAGCAGCTTTAGAAGCTTTAACACTGAAGCTTTCTTT. Translating gives CASSFRSFNTEAFF.

V usage is TRBV19 and J usage is TRBJ2-3, with unresolved D. The CDR3 covers 16 residues. The germline V and J ends were trimmed by 3 bases and 0 bases, with 13 bases remaining between them. In germline, CDR1 is LNHDA, CDR2 SQIVND (reference sequence). The CDR3 DNA reads TGTGCCAGTAGTATGGAGAGCAGACCTAGCACAGATACGCAGTATTTT. Protein sequence: CASSMESRPSTDTQYF.

The chain is built from TRBV9 and TRBJ2-1, with D unresolved. Germline values: CDR1 SGDLS, CDR2 YYNGEE. The CDR3 consists of 17 residues. V was clipped by 4 bases and J by 4 bases, with 21 bases between them. The CDR3: CASSSPSVEGNYNEQFF. The CDR3 coding sequence is TGTGCCAGCAGCTCCCCTTCGGTAGAAGGGAATTACAATGAGCAGTTCTTC.

This chain uses TRBV21-1 with TRBJ2-4; the table's D call, TRBD1, was not checked against the DNA. TRBV21-1 is assigned pseudogene status. The CDR3 is made up of 14 amino acids. The CDR3 DNA reads as TGTGCCAGCAGCAGGGGCGCAGGCAAAAACATTCAGTACTTC. Translating it yields CASSRGAGKNIQYF.